One T cell receptor beta chain is described in this entry. Its recognized antigen is unknown. One end of the junction is discordant with germline, which a read error may explain. TRIzol reagent was used to extract blood RNA from unsorted whole blood, while the DNeasy Blood & Tissue kit provided the germline DNA. At the time of sampling, the patients were treatment-naive and had chronic HBV infection. Approximately 4 milliliters of peripheral blood were collected into K2EDTA tubes before surgery. The data derive from a study of tumor-infiltrating lymphocytes in primary liver carcinoma (dated by TCRdb to about 2017). Study-wide context: Surgical resection was performed in China between November 2015 and early 2016 on a handful of patients with histopathologically diagnosed primary liver carcinoma. The five patients, three men and two women aged 30 to 69 years, had hepatocellular carcinoma (four) or combined HCC and intrahepatic cholangiocarcinoma (one). The tumors of the five patients were staged as T1-T3 N0M0, with maximum diameters ranging from about 4 to 11 cm. Samples yielded roughly 3.65 to 7.5 million productive TCRbeta reads; read depth did not differ significantly between tissue types. Across five regions of each liver tumor, along with adjacent normal tissue and blood, the study brought together TCRbeta repertoire sequencing, expression microarrays and whole-exome sequencing. A total of roughly 35 specimens from 5 patients went through TCRbeta repertoire sequencing, namely 25 tumor regions, 5 adjacent noncancerous liver tissues and 5 peripheral blood samples. High reproducibility was observed for the technical replicate repertoires, with mean shared-clone rates about 0.92 and correlation coefficients above 0.95.

Using a constant-region primer and ProtoScript II reverse transcriptase, TCRbeta-specific cDNA was reverse-transcribed from roughly 460 ng total RNA. TCRbeta libraries were built with three nested multiplex PCR rounds, a slightly modified ARM-PCR procedure. Each of the first two PCR rounds ran for around 9 cycles and used multiplex TRBV1-TRBV30 forward primers together with a Cbeta reverse primer. Sample barcodes and Illumina adapters were added in a final 25-cycle PCR with Deep VentR polymerase. Before sequencing, amplicons between 200 and 500 bp were purified from gel using a QIAquick gel extraction kit. TCRbeta amplicons were sequenced on an Illumina HiSeq 2500 with 250-bp paired-end reads. As for the authors' bioinformatics: Trimmomatic v0.33 was used to quality-trim the reads, and FLASH v1.2.11 was used to merge paired reads so that full CDR3 sequences could be recovered. MiGEC v1.2.1b assigned V, D and J germline segments to the rearranged TCRbeta sequences. VDJtools v1.0.0 computed clonotype statistics and Shannon-Wiener diversity indices. Except for diversity analysis, only each sample's 250 most abundant clonotypes were used in subsequent analyses to reduce sampling bias. TCRdb reanalyzed the raw reads on its own, using fastp at Q25 for trimming and MiXCR for clone calling, and kept in-frame beta chains. Each CDR3 protein gets just one entry, which takes the most common genes and DNA from the rows behind it. What appears here as the V and J calls and clone size reflects TCRdb's work, not the paper's. The table for this sample lists approximately 330,000 distinct CDR3 sequences; almost 65% of them were counted only once. The leading ten clones occupy about 6.5% of the sample.

The full study reports these points: Only the TCR beta chain was sequenced, so true repertoire diversity is likely underestimated because unpaired alpha chains were not captured. Comparison of CD4+ and CD8+ T cell repertoires was precluded by the use of bulk unsorted samples. Pairs of tumor regions showed greater repertoire overlap (mean about 36%) than tumor-adjacent pairs (approximately 17%) or tumor-blood pairs (roughly 14%), which is consistent with antigen-driven expansion. The top 250 clones made up a significantly larger repertoire fraction in tumors than in blood (p = 0.039). With just four to six patients in the study, the authors point out that the findings should be validated in a larger study.

Reading the germline V gene gives CDR1 SGHAT and CDR2 FQNNGV. From the cysteine up to the phenylalanine, the CDR3 has a length of 16 residues. Of the read, only the CDR3 DNA is kept; its 48 bases are in frame from base 1. The sequence came from a man aged 35 to 55 with primary liver carcinoma and hepatitis B virus infection. The specimen sequenced was peripheral blood. The chain was built from TRBV11-2 and TRBJ2-1; the D gene assignment is ambiguous. The sequenced DNA: TGTGCCAGCAGCTTACATTCAGAGAGCTCCTACAATCAGCAGTTCTTC. This codes for CASSLHSESSYNQQFF.